This T cell receptor beta chain derives from a study of cytomegalovirus exposure and HLA in healthy donors. Study information: An early release of data contained tens of millions of unique TCRs, which came from HLA-typed donors. Whole-study findings and limits: The study listed about 150 cytomegalovirus-associated TCR beta chains. What TCR beta sequences reportedly achieved was accurate prediction of HLA-A and HLA-B alleles in most subjects. Roughly uniform sequencing depth across donors was assumed, possibly incorrectly.

PCR involved 60 Vbeta and 13 Jbeta primers. Produced via immunoSEQ multiplex PCR; TCRdb's table is partial and in-frame only. The table includes about 110,000 clones, 60% to 80% detected once. CDR1 and CDR2 (germline): SGHDN, FVKESK. The CDR3 runs 13 residues. The germline V and J ends were trimmed by 4 bases and 4 bases, with 8 bases remaining between them. This clone was counted once. Its antigen is not known. The clonotype was recovered from a female donor in good health and CMV-seronegative. Sequenced: PBMCs. V is TRBV14 and J is TRBJ2-1; perhaps TRBD2 as D (6 bases). The CDR3 spells CASSLLAYNEQFF. The CDR3 DNA is TGTGCCAGCAGCCTACTAGCTTACAATGAGCAGTTCTTC.